This T cell receptor (beta chain) was recorded in a study of T cell responses to AZD1222 COVID-19 vaccine. Only in-frame clones appear in the TCRdb table, and some are missing; sequencing was by immunoSEQ multiplex PCR. This table holds tens of thousands of clones, less than 90% found once. The TCR sequence derives from an adult who received the AZD1222 COVID-19 vaccine. The sample in question was peripheral blood, obtained 28 days after the second AZD1222 dose.

The CDR3 coding sequence is TGTGCCAGCAGCCTACAAAGTCACAGATATGGCTACACCTTC. Amino acids: CASSLQSHRYGYTF. V usage is TRBV6-5 and J usage is TRBJ1-2; D uncertain. Germline loops: CDR1 MNHEY, CDR2 SVGAGI. V lost 6 bases and J lost 5, with 16 bases in between. This CDR3 has 14 amino acids.